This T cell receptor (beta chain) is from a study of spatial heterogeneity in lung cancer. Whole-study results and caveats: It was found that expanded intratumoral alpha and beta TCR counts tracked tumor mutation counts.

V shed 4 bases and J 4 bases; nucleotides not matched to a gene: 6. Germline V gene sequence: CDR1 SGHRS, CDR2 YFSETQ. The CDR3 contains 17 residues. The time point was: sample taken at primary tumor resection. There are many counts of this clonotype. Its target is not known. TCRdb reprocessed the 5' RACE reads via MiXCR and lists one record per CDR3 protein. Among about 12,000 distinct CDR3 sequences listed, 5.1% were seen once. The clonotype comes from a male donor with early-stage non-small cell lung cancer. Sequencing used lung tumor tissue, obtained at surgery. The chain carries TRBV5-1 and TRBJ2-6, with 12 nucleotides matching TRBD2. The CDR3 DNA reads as TGCGCCAGCAGCCGTGGACTAGCGGGGTACGGGGCCAACGTCCTGACTTTC. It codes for CASSRGLAGYGANVLTF.